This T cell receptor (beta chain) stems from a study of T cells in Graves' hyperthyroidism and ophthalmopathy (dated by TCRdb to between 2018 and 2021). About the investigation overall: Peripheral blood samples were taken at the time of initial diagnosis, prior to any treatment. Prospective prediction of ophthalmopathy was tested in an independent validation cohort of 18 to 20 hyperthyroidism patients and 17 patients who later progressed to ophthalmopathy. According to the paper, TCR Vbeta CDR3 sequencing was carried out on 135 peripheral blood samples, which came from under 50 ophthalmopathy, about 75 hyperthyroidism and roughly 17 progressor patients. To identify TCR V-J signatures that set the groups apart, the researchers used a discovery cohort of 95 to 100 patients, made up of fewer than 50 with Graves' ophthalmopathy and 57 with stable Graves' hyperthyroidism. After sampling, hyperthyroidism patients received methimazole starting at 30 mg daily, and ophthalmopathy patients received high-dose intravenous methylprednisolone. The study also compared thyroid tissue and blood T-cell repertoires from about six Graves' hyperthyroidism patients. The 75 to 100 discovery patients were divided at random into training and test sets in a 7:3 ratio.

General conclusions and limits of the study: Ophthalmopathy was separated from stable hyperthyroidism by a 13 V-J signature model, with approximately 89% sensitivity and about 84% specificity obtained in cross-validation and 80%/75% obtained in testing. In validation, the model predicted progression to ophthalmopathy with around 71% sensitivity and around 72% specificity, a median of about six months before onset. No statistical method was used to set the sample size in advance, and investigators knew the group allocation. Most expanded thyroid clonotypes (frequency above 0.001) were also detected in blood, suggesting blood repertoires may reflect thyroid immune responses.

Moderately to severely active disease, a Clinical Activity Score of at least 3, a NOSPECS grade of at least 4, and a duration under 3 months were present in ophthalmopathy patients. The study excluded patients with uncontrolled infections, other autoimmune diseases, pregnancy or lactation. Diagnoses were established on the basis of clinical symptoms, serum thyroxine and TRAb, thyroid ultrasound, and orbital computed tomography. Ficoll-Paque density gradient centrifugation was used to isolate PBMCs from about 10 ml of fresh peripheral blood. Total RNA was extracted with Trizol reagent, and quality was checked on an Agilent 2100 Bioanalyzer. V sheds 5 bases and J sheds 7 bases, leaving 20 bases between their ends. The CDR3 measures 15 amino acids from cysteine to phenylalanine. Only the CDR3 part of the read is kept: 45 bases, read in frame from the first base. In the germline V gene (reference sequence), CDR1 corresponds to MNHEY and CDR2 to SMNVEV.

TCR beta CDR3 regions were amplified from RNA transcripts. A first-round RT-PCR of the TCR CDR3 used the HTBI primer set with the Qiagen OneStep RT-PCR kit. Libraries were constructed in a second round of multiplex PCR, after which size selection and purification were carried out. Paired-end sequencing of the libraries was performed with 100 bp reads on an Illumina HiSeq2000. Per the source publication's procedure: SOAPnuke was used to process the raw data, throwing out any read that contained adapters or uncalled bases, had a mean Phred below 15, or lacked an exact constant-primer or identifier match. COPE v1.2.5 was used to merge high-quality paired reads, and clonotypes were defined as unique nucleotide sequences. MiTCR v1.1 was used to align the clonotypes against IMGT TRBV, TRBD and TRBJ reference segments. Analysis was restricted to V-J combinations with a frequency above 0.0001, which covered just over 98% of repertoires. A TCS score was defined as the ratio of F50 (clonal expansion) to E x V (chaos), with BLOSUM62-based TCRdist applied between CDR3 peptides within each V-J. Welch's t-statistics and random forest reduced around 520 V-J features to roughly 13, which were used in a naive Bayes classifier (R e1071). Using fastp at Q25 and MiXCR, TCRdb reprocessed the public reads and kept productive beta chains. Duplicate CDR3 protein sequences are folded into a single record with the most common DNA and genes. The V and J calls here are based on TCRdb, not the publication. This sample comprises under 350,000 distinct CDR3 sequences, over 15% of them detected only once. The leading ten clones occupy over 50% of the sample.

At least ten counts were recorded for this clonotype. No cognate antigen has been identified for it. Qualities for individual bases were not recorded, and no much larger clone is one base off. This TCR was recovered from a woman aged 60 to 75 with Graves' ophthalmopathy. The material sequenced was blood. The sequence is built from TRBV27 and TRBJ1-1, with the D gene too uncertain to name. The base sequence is TGTGCCAGCAGTCCACACTATTCGGACGGCTATGAAGCTTTCTTT. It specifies CASSPHYSDGYEAFF.